Shown below are 32 T cell receptor beta chains from a single sample sequenced in a study of blood T cell repertoires in COVID-19 (dated by TCRdb to about 2020). The protocol used for the library was the immunoSEQ multiplex PCR assay. In its TCRdb copy, this immuneACCESS table keeps in-frame sequences only and misses some clones. Where compared with another copy, unresolved V genes explain less than half of these, and the others have no known cause. Present in this sample are 52,000 or so clones, about nine tenths of which were seen just once. The ten largest clones add up to 25% to 30% of the sample. The sample comprised peripheral blood. These receptors were taken from a human donor in a cohort sampled during active COVID-19.

J is TRBJ2-3 and V is TRBV5-8, with TRBD1 matching over 10 bases. This CDR3 has 15 amino acids. CDR1 is SGHTS and CDR2 is YDEGEE in the germline V gene. V was pared by 3 bases and J by 6 bases, with 7 bases of the junction left unmatched. The CDR3 loop is CASSSGTGVGDTQYF. Here the CDR3 DNA reads TGTGCCAGCAGCTCCGGGACAGGGGTCGGGGATACGCAGTATTTT.

The chain couples TRBV7-8 to TRBJ1-4, with 9 bases identical to TRBD1. After removal of 6 bases from V and 8 bases from J, the junction contained 7 bases not matched to a gene. This CDR3 has 14 residues. The V gene's germline CDR1 is SGHVS and CDR2 FQNEAQ. The DNA for the CDR3 is TGTGCCAGCAGGGAAGGGGGACAGGGAGAAAAACTGTTTTTT. Translating it yields CASREGGQGEKLFF.

The count of this clone is one. The chain is built from TRBV5-1 and TRBJ2-7; possibly TRBD2 for D (6 bases). The ends were cut back, 4 bases at V and 3 bases at J, with 20 bases in the middle. This CDR3 has 16 amino acids. CDR1 is SGHRS and CDR2 is YFSETQ in the germline V gene. CDR3 sequence reads: CASSPTPGASVYEQYF. The CDR3 region has the DNA TGCGCCAGCAGCCCGACCCCGGGAGCTAGTGTCTACGAGCAGTACTTC.

The J gene is TRBJ2-7, the V gene TRBV19; 12 bases fit TRBD1. Germline CDR1 is LNHDA and CDR2 is SQIVND (reference sequence). V shed 5 bases, J shed 4 bases, and the junction held 3 bases outside the gene matches. CDR3 length: 14 residues. This chain's CDR3 is CASSSGQGAYEQYF. DNA of the CDR3: TGTGCCAGTAGTTCGGGACAGGGGGCGTACGAGCAGTACTTC.

The V call is TRBV5-1, the J call TRBJ2-7, with TRBD1 as a possible D gene (5 bases). Trimming removed 2 bases from V and 3 bases from J, with 12 bases in between. The CDR3 has 14 residues. Germline-derived CDR1 and CDR2 are SGHRS and YFSETQ. The CDR3 sequence is CASSFTGENYEQYF. Here the CDR3 DNA reads TGCGCCAGCAGCTTTACAGGAGAGAACTACGAGCAGTACTTC.

The chain has TRBV5-4 and TRBJ1-2, with TRBD1 matching over 7 bases. The trim removed 0 bases at V and 4 bases at J, leaving 3 bases unmatched. The CDR3 runs to 14 residues. Germline loops: CDR1 SGHNT, CDR2 YYREEE (reference sequence). DNA for the CDR3: TGTGCCAGCAGCTTGGAGGGACAGTTCTATGGCTACACCTTC. As protein: CASSLEGQFYGYTF.

This chain links TRBV7-8 with TRBJ1-2, with D perhaps TRBD1 (6 bases). Per germline, CDR1 SGHVS and CDR2 FQNEAQ. The germline V and J ends were trimmed by 1 base and 2 bases, with 11 bases remaining between them. The CDR3 has 15 amino acids. The CDR3 here is CASSLGVGANYGYTF. CDR3 nucleotide sequence: TGTGCCAGCAGCTTAGGGGTGGGGGCCAACTATGGCTACACCTTC.

This clone was detected only a few times. The chain recombines TRBV7-8 with TRBJ2-6, with 8 bases matching TRBD1. V was pared by 5 bases and J by 4 bases, with 4 bases of the junction left unmatched. There are 15 residues in the CDR3. Germline values: CDR1 SGHVS, CDR2 FQNEAQ. The CDR3 reads CASSTGGHGANVLTF. CDR3 sequence (DNA): TGTGCCAGCAGCACAGGGGGGCACGGGGCCAACGTCCTGACTTTC. Complete variable domain (other parts from reference TRBV7-8 and TRBJ2-6): GAGVSQSPRYKVAKRGQDVALRCDPISGHVSLFWYQQALGQGPEFLTYFQNEAQLDKSGLPSDRFFAERPEGSVSTLKIQRTQQEDSAVYLCASSTGGHGANVLTFGAGSRLTVL.

The chain recombines TRBV6-6 with TRBJ1-1; 9 positions agree with TRBD1. CDR1 is MNHNY and CDR2 is SVGAGI in the germline V gene (reference sequence). The CDR3 totals 16 residues. V shed 7 bases and J 1 base; nucleotides not matched to a gene: 10. This chain's CDR3 is CASNRYPGQGNTEAFF. The CDR3, as DNA: TGTGCCAGCAATCGTTACCCGGGACAGGGGAACACTGAAGCTTTCTTT.

This clone has only one observation. The chain employs TRBV19 and TRBJ2-5; TRBD2 matches 9 bases. CDR3 length: 14 amino acids. The V and J ends lost 10 bases and 0 bases, in that order; junction bases with no gene match: 6. Per germline, CDR1 LNHDA and CDR2 SQIVND (reference sequence). The chain's CDR3 is CATNTSGYQETQYF. For the CDR3, the DNA is TGTGCCACCAACACTAGCGGGTACCAAGAGACCCAGTACTTC.

V and J are TRBV6-7 and TRBJ2-6, with D perhaps TRBD2 (7 bases). TRBV6-7 is annotated as an ORF whose role is uncertain. This CDR3 is built from 20 residues. The V end was cut by 0 bases, the J end by 1 base, with 19 bases between. DNA of the CDR3: TGTGCCAGCAGTTACTCGGATAGGCGGGGGCAGGGATCTGGGGCCAACGTCCTGACTTTC. Protein product: CASSYSDRRGQGSGANVLTF.

The rearrangement links TRBV7-8 to TRBJ2-1, with no clear D. V was shortened by 2 bases and J by 8 bases, with 4 bases between the two germline ends. Germline CDR1 is SGHVS and CDR2 is FQNEAQ. The CDR3 has 11 residues. The CDR3 region is CASSLFYEQFF. CDR3 DNA: TGTGCCAGCAGCTTATTCTATGAGCAGTTCTTC.

The chain combines TRBV19 with TRBJ2-7; a weak D match, TRBD2 (6 bases). The CDR3 sequence is 11 residues long. CDR1 and CDR2 from the germline V gene are LNHDA and SQIVND (reference sequence). V dropped 7 bases and J dropped 4 bases, with 8 bases sitting between them. The CDR3 region is CASKGLYEQYF. CDR3 bases: TGTGCCAGTAAGGGACTTTACGAGCAGTACTTC.

This clone was seen a few times. The chain couples TRBV6-5 to TRBJ2-7; 7 bases match TRBD2. The CDR3 contains 15 residues. CDR1 and CDR2 (germline): MNHEY, SVGAGI. With 0 bases clipped from V and 3 bases from J, the junction kept 5 bases outside the gene matches. The DNA of the CDR3 is TGTGCCAGCAGTTACTCGCGTGGGGGGGGCTACGAGCAGTACTTC. It specifies CASSYSRGGGYEQYF.

This clone was seen a handful of times. This rearrangement joins TRBV18 to TRBJ2-2; D gene unclear. There are 13 residues in the CDR3. Germline lookup yields CDR1 KGHSH and CDR2 LQKENI. Deletions cut 6 bases from V and 6 bases from J, with 11 bases between. This chain's CDR3 is CASSPMEPGELFF. In DNA, the CDR3 is TGTGCCAGCTCCCCCATGGAGCCCGGGGAGCTGTTTTTT.

V is TRBV3-1 (or the pseudogene TRBV3-2) and J is TRBJ2-3; the match to TRBD2 covers 9 bases. The junction had 5 bases not matched to a gene; V was cut back by 4 bases and J by 0 bases. The CDR3 is 16 residues long. The germline V gene encodes CDR1 LGHDT and CDR2 YNNKEL (reference sequence). The CDR3 bases are TGTGCCAGCAGCCTCTCGACTAGCGGCAGCACAGATACGCAGTATTTT. Translation gives CASSLSTSGSTDTQYF.

The chain joins TRBV6-6 to TRBJ2-3, with 9 bases that match TRBD2. Germline CDR1 reads MNHNY; CDR2 reads SVGAGI (reference sequence). The CDR3 spans 11 residues. The V and J ends lost 6 bases and 13 bases, in that order; junction bases with no gene match: 5. The CDR3 loop is CASRARTSEYF. The CDR3 coding sequence is TGTGCCAGCAGGGCGAGGACTAGCGAGTATTTT.

In this sample, this clone turned up a few times. The rearrangement joins TRBV9 to TRBJ2-7; D is perhaps TRBD1 (8 bases). Trimming removed 0 bases at V and 3 bases at J, with 10 bases between. Germline V gives CDR1 SGDLS, CDR2 YYNGEE. This CDR3 is 14 amino acids long. CDR3 nucleotide sequence: TGTGCCAGCAGCGTAGACAGGGGGGGCTACGAGCAGTACTTC. This sequence encodes CASSVDRGGYEQYF.

The chain employs TRBV5-1 and TRBJ2-1; 9 nucleotides match TRBD1. V lost 2 bases, J lost 10 bases, and 7 bases stayed unmatched. Germline V gene data show CDR1 as SGHRS and CDR2 as YFSETQ. CDR3 length: 14 amino acids. CDR3 residues: CASSLRQGGSEQFF. CDR3 nucleotides: TGCGCCAGCAGCTTACGACAGGGGGGTAGCGAGCAGTTCTTC.

The chain employs TRBV5-1 and TRBJ2-5; tentative D call: TRBD2 (6 bases). In germline, CDR1 is SGHRS, CDR2 YFSETQ. This CDR3 has 16 amino acids. The ends were cut back, 4 bases at V and 5 bases at J, with 21 bases in the middle. The CDR3 sequence: CASSPSTSGFGETQYF. The CDR3 DNA sequence: TGCGCCAGCAGCCCGAGTACGAGCGGGTTTGGGGAGACCCAGTACTTC. The full variable domain, rest sourced from reference TRBV5-1 and TRBJ2-5, is KAGVTQTPRYLIKTRGQQVTLSCSPISGHRSVSWYQQTPGQGLQFLFEYFSETQRNKGNFPGRFSGRQFSNSRSEMNVSTLELGDSALYLCASSPSTSGFGETQYFGPGTRLLVL.

The chain couples TRBV6-1 to TRBJ1-5, with a weak D call TRBD1 (5 bases). This CDR3 contains 15 residues. V dropped 0 bases and J dropped 3 bases, with 9 bases sitting between them. Germline loops: CDR1 MNHNS, CDR2 SASEGT. This chain's CDR3 is CASSEAIGHNQPQHF. The DNA of the CDR3 is TGTGCCAGCAGTGAAGCGATAGGACACAATCAGCCCCAGCATTTT.

The chain combines TRBV19 with TRBJ1-4, with 7 bases identical to TRBD1. The CDR3 covers 15 residues. Germline V lookup: CDR1 LNHDA, CDR2 SQIVND (reference sequence). Losses at the gene ends were 6 bases for V and 5 bases for J; bases not matched to a gene: 9. The CDR3: CASRLEQGENEKLFF. Here the CDR3 DNA reads TGTGCCAGTAGACTAGAGCAGGGGGAAAATGAAAAACTGTTTTTT.

V usage is TRBV5-6 and J usage is TRBJ1-1; the D is unclear. The CDR3 covers 13 residues. Germline V lookup: CDR1 SGHDT, CDR2 YYEEEE. V lost 2 bases and J lost 0, with 5 bases in between. In DNA, the CDR3 is TGTGCCAGCAGCTTACAGATGAACACTGAAGCTTTCTTT. Its protein product is CASSLQMNTEAFF.

This clone was seen a few times. The rearrangement uses TRBV28 and TRBJ1-6; 10 bases match TRBD1. Looked up from germline, CDR1 is MDHEN and CDR2 is SYDVKM. The V and J ends lost 2 bases and 5 bases, in that order; junction bases with no gene match: 0. There are 15 residues in the CDR3. CDR3 region: CASSLGTGDNSPLHF. The CDR3 DNA reads TGTGCCAGCAGTTTAGGGACAGGGGATAATTCACCCCTCCACTTT.

CDR3 region: CASSLSTGFWGLAGELFF. In nucleotides, the CDR3 is TGTGCCAGCAGCTTGAGTACCGGGTTTTGGGGACTAGCCGGGGAGCTGTTTTTT. The chain recombines TRBV5-8 with TRBJ2-2; TRBD2 matches 8 bases. The V and J ends lost 1 base and 6 bases, in that order; junction bases with no gene match: 14. From germline, CDR1 is SGHTS and CDR2 YDEGEE. This CDR3 contains 18 residues.

The gene calls are TRBV7-3 and TRBJ2-1; 8 bases are shared with TRBD2. Trimming at V came to 4 bases and at J to 0 bases, leaving 5 bases not matched to a gene. The CDR3 loop spans 16 amino acids. Per germline, CDR1 SGHTA and CDR2 FQGTGA. CDR3: CASSSRAGGSYNEQFF. The DNA of the CDR3 is TGTGCCAGCAGCTCGAGGGCGGGAGGCTCCTACAATGAGCAGTTCTTC.

The chain carries TRBV6-6 and TRBJ2-7, with TRBD1 as a possible D gene (5 bases). CDR1 MNHNY and CDR2 SVGAGI come from the germline V gene (reference sequence). This CDR3 contains 17 residues. The V end was cut by 5 bases, the J end by 0 bases, with 20 bases between. As DNA, the CDR3 is TGTGCCAGCAGTCCTCTTGAAGGACAAGCACACTCCTACGAGCAGTACTTC. This codes for CASSPLEGQAHSYEQYF.

J is TRBJ2-1 and V is TRBV24-1, with 12 bases that match TRBD2. This CDR3 comprises 17 residues. The J segment lost 0 bases and the V segment lost 2 bases, leaving 1 base of the junction unmatched. CDR1 and CDR2 from the germline V gene are KGHDR and SFDVKD. CDR3 nucleotide sequence: TGTGCCACCAGTGATTCTAGCGGGGGGGGCTCCTACAATGAGCAGTTCTTC. It is translated as CATSDSSGGGSYNEQFF.

This clone was recorded once. This chain joins TRBV2 and TRBJ2-7; 8 bases align to TRBD2. V trimming: 7 bases; J trimming: 0 bases; junction bases outside the gene matches: 2. CDR3 length: 13 amino acids. In germline, CDR1 is SNHLY, CDR2 FYNNEI. CDR3 DNA: TGTGCCAGCACGGGGGGGAGCTCCTACGAGCAGTACTTC. This codes for CASTGGSSYEQYF.

The chain couples TRBV28 to TRBJ1-2, with 9 nucleotides matching TRBD1. The CDR3 has 14 amino acids. V shed 6 bases and J 4 bases; nucleotides not matched to a gene: 6. Per germline, CDR1 MDHEN and CDR2 SYDVKM. CDR3 nucleotides: TGTGCCAGCAGCGGGGGACAGGGCCCCTATGGCTACACCTTC. It encodes CASSGGQGPYGYTF.

The rearrangement uses TRBV10-3 and TRBJ1-4, with a tentative D call TRBD1 (5 bases). The CDR3 length is 18 residues. Germline V CDR1 and CDR2: ENHRY, SYGVKD. V was cut by 5 bases and J by 4 bases, with 23 bases left in between. CDR3 DNA: TGTGCCATCAGTTCAGGGTACCCGACCGGAACAAGTAATGAAAAACTGTTTTTT. Its translation: CAISSGYPTGTSNEKLFF.

The chain uses TRBV4-1 and TRBJ2-5, with TRBD2 matching over 9 bases. Germline CDR1 MGHRA, CDR2 YSYEKL. The V gene end was trimmed by 1 base and the J gene end by 3 bases; junction bases not matched to a gene: 12. This CDR3 comprises 18 residues. The CDR3 DNA is TGCGCCAGCAGCCAAGTTCGTAGCGGGGGAGCATCGAAAGAGACCCAGTACTTC. Amino acid sequence: CASSQVRSGGASKETQYF.